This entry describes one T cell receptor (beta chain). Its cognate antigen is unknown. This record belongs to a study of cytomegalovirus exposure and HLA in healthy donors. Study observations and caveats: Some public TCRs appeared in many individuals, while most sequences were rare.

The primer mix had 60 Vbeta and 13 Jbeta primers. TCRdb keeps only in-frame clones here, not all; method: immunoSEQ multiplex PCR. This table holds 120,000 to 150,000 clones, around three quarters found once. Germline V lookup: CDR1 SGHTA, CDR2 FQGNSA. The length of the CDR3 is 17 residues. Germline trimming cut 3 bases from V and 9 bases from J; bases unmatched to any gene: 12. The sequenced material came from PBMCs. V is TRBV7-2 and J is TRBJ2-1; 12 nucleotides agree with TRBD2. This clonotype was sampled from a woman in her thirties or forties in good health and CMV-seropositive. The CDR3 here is CASSFLAGGQLGGEQFF. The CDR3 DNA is TGTGCCAGCAGCTTCCTAGCGGGAGGGCAGCTAGGGGGTGAGCAGTTCTTC.